This TCR beta chain was identified during a study of cytomegalovirus exposure and HLA in healthy donors. PCR used 60 Vbeta primers and 13 Jbeta primers. The assay was immunoSEQ multiplex PCR, and TCRdb's table has in-frame clones only and misses some. Among around 120,000 clones listed, about 80% were seen once. This CDR3 comprises 14 residues. Trimming stripped 1 base from V and 8 bases from J, with 14 bases between. CDR1 is KGHSH, CDR2 LQKENI, per germline. The sequenced material came from PBMCs. This clonotype was obtained from a female donor in good health and CMV-seropositive. This sequence joins TRBV18 and TRBJ1-2; D might be TRBD1 (6 bases). The CDR3 here is CASSPQGVLSGYTF. DNA for the CDR3: TGTGCCAGCTCACCACAGGGGGTGCTTTCGGGCTACACCTTC.